This TCR beta chain originates from a study of cytomegalovirus exposure and HLA in healthy donors. Whole-study findings and limits: TCR beta chain V- and J-gene trimming was linked, in a later analysis, to a missense variant in DCLRE1C.

Turning to this clone: No antigen is known for it.

PCR used 60 Vbeta primers and 13 Jbeta primers. Per the study methods: A later analysis tallied 75 million to 80 million unique TCR beta chains, around 9.9 million of them shared. Data came from immunoSEQ multiplex PCR; TCRdb stores just in-frame clones and leaves some out. D and trimming were read from the DNA, whereas the V and J calls and clone size are those reported in that table. The data show about 130,000 clones, over 65% seen once. Trimming at V came to 9 bases and at J to 0 bases, leaving 11 bases not matched to a gene. The germline V gene encodes CDR1 MDHEN and CDR2 SYDVKM. The CDR3 has 16 amino acids.

Source material: PBMCs. The sequence came from a man aged 30 to 39 in good health and CMV-seropositive. This chain uses TRBV28 with TRBJ2-7; TRBD2 aligns across 10 bases. The CDR3 DNA follows: TGTGCCAGTCATTCCGGGACTAGCGATATCTCCTACGAGCAGTACTTC. Protein sequence: CASHSGTSDISYEQYF.